This T cell receptor beta chain emerged from a study of breast tumors, draining lymph nodes, adjacent tissues. Notes on the study in general: The lymph node origin of tumor T cells was framed as consistent with a hypothesis, not demonstrated. Findings are consistent with lymph node origin and intratumoral expansion of most tumor T cells.

V shed 3 bases and J 4 bases; nucleotides not matched to a gene: 7. This CDR3 comprises 14 residues. Germline lookup yields CDR1 SQVTM and CDR2 ANQGSEA. Comments on this clonotype: Its antigen is as yet unknown.

TCRdb used MiXCR to reprocess the multiplex PCR reads, holding one entry per CDR3 protein. The sample has tens of thousands of distinct CDR3 sequences, approximately 63% seen once. The receptor was isolated from a female donor with breast cancer. Some clones in this sample may be carry-over from other donors' samples. The rearrangement joins TRBV29-1 to TRBJ2-7; 9 positions match TRBD1. The sample consisted of breast tumor tissue. The CDR3 is CSVEDRGLGYEQYF. DNA of the CDR3: TGCAGCGTTGAGGACAGGGGCCTTGGGTACGAGCAGTACTTC.